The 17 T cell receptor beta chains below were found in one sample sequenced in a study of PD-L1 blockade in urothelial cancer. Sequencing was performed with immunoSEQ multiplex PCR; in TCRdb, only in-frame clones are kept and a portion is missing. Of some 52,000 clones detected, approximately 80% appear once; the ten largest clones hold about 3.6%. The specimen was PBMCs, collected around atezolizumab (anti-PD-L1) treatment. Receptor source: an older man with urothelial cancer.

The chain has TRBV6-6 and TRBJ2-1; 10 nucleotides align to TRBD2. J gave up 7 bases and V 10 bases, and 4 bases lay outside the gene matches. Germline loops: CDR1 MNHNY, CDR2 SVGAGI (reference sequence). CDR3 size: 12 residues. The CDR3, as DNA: TGTGCCACCTCGACTAGCGGGAATGAGCAGTTCTTC. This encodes CATSTSGNEQFF.

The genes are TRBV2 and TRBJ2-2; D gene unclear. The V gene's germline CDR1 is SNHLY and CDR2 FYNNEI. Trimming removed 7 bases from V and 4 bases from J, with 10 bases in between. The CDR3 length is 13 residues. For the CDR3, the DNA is TGTGCCAGCACAGTCTCTGGCACCGGGGAGCTGTTTTTT. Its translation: CASTVSGTGELFF.

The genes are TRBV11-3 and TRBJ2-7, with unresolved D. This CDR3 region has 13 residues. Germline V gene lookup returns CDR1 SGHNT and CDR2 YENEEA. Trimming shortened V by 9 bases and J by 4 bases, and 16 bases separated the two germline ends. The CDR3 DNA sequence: TGTGCCAGTGGCCGATCGCGAGCGTACGAGCAGTACTTC. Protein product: CASGRSRAYEQYF.

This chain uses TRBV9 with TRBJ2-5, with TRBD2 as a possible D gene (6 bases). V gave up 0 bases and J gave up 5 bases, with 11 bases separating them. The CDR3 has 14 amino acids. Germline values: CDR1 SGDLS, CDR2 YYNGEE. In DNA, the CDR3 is TGTGCCAGCAGCGTAGGGGGGGTCCCCGAGACCCAGTACTTC. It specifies CASSVGGVPETQYF.

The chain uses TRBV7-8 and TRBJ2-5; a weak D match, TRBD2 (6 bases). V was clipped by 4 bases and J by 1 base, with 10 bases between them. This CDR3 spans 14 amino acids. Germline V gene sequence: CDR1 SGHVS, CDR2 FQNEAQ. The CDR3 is CASSSGRGQETQYF. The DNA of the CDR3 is TGTGCCAGCAGCTCAGGGCGGGGCCAAGAGACCCAGTACTTC. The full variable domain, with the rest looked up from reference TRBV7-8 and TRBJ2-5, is GAGVSQSPRYKVAKRGQDVALRCDPISGHVSLFWYQQALGQGPEFLTYFQNEAQLDKSGLPSDRFFAERPEGSVSTLKIQRTQQEDSAVYLCASSSGRGQETQYFGPGTRLLVL.

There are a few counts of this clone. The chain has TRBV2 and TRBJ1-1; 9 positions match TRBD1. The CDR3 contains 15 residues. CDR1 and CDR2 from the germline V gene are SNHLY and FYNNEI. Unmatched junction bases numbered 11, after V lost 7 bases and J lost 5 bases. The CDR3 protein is CASTLETGGWTEAFF. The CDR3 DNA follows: TGTGCCAGCACCCTCGAGACAGGGGGGTGGACTGAAGCTTTCTTT.

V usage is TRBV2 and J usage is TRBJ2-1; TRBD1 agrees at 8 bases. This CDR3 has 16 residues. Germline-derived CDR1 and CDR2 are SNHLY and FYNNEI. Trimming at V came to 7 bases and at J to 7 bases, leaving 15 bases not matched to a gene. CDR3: CASILSLTGGKNEQFF. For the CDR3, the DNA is TGTGCCAGCATCCTAAGCCTAACAGGGGGTAAGAATGAGCAGTTCTTC.

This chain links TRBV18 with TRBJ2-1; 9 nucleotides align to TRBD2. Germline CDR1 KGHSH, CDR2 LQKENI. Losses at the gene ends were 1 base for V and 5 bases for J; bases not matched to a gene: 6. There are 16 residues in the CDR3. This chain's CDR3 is CASSPQTSGANNEQFF. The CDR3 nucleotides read TGTGCCAGCTCACCACAGACTAGCGGAGCTAACAATGAGCAGTTCTTC.

The CDR3 DNA sequence: TGTGCCAGCAGTCCACAGGGTTTTAGCAATCAGCCCCAGCATTTT. Translation: CASSPQGFSNQPQHF. The chain recombines TRBV27 with TRBJ1-5, with D possibly being TRBD1 (6 bases). The V and J ends lost 5 bases and 0 bases respectively, with 11 bases between them. CDR1 is MNHEY, CDR2 SMNVEV, per germline (reference sequence). The CDR3 has 15 residues.

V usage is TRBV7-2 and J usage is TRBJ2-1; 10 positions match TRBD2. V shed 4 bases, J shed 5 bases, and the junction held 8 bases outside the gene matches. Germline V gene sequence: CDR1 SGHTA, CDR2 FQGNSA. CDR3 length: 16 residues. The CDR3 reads CASSSIGLAEHNEQFF. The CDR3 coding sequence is TGTGCCAGCAGCTCGATAGGACTAGCGGAACACAATGAGCAGTTCTTC.

CDR3 in amino acids: CASSQSQQSMNTEAFF. The DNA of the CDR3 is TGCGCCAGCAGTCAATCCCAACAGTCCATGAACACTGAAGCTTTCTTT. The V gene is TRBV23-1, the J gene TRBJ1-1, with unresolved D. TRBV23-1 is an open reading frame whose function is uncertain. V was pared by 0 bases and J by 0 bases, with 11 bases between. This CDR3 region has 16 residues.

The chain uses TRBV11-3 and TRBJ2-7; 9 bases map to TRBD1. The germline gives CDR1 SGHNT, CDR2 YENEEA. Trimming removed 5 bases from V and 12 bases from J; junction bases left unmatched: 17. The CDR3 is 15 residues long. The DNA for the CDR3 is TGTGCCAGCAGCGCACCCGGGACAGGGAAGGTAGTGCGGTACTTC. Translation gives CASSAPGTGKVVRYF.

The CDR3: CAISVGQGREQFF. The CDR3 DNA reads as TGTGCCATCAGTGTCGGACAGGGCAGGGAGCAGTTCTTC. This rearrangement joins TRBV10-3 to TRBJ2-1, with 8 bases that match TRBD1. Germline-derived CDR1 and CDR2 are ENHRY and SYGVKD. There are 13 residues in the CDR3. The ends lost 4 bases at V and 10 bases at J; junction bases unmatched: 6.

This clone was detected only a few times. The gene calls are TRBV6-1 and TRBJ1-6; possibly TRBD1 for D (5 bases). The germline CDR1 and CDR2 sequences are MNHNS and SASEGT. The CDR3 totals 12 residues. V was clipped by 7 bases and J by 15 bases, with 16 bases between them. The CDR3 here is CASTKEGQLLHF. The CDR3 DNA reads TGTGCCAGCACAAAGGAGGGGCAGCTCCTCCACTTT.

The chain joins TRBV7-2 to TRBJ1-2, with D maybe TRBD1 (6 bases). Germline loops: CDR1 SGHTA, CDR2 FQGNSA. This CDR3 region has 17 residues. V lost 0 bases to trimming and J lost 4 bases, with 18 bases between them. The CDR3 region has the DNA TGTGCCAGCAGCTTAGCCCAGGGGCTTCAGCGGACCTATGGCTACACCTTC. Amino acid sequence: CASSLAQGLQRTYGYTF.

In DNA form, the CDR3 reads TGTGCCAGCTCACCACTTCAAGGCGACAGATTTGAAGCTTTCTTT. It yields the protein CASSPLQGDRFEAFF. The chain links TRBV18 to TRBJ1-1; the D gene is possibly TRBD1 (5 bases). V was clipped by 1 base and J by 7 bases, with 16 bases between them. The CDR3 is 15 amino acids. In germline, CDR1 is KGHSH, CDR2 LQKENI.

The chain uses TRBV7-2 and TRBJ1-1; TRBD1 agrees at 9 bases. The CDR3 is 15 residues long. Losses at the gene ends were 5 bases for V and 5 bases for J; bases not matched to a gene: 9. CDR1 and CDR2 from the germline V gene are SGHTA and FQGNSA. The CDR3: CASSPGGQGRTEAFF. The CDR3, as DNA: TGTGCCAGCAGCCCCGGGGGACAGGGAAGGACTGAAGCTTTCTTT.